The 21 T cell receptor beta chains presented below share a single source sample, sequenced in a study of blood T cells in healthy people across ages. A sample-barcoded 5' primer and a J-beta primer mix were used in a second PCR of roughly 6 to 11 cycles. TCRdb re-derived calls from the 5' RACE reads in MiXCR, one entry per CDR3 protein. The data contain about 970,000 distinct CDR3 sequences, 51% of them singletons. The sample comprised blood. These receptors were taken from a woman aged 55-69 years in good health.

The V gene is TRBV12-3 or TRBV12-4, the J gene TRBJ2-7, with 7 bases fitting TRBD2. The end of the DNA fits TRBJ2-5 better, so the J call may be wrong. CDR3 length equals 17 residues. The CDR3 here is CASSGLGDPKGQETQYF. DNA for the CDR3: TGTGCCAGCAGTGGACTAGGGGACCCCAAGGGCCAAGAGACCCAGTACTTC.

The chain combines TRBV6-4 with TRBJ2-7; possible D gene TRBD2, 5 bases. The length of the CDR3 is 15 residues. Germline loops: CDR1 MRHNA, CDR2 SNTAGT. The V gene lost 3 bases and the J gene lost 2 bases, with 14 bases spanning the gap. CDR3 amino acids: CASSEQADVTYEQYF. CDR3 bases: TGTGCCAGCAGTGAACAAGCGGACGTTACCTACGAGCAGTACTTC.

The chain recombines TRBV2 with TRBJ2-3, with 10 bases aligning to TRBD2. Germline CDR1 is SNHLY and CDR2 is FYNNEI. The J segment lost 2 bases and the V segment lost 6 bases, leaving 5 bases of the junction unmatched. This CDR3 comprises 15 residues. The DNA of the CDR3 is TGTGCCAGCAGATCGGGACTAGCGTTCACAGATACGCAGTATTTT. It encodes CASRSGLAFTDTQYF. Complete variable domain (other parts from reference TRBV2 and TRBJ2-3): EPEVTQTPSHQVTQMGQEVILRCVPISNHLYFYWYRQILGQKVEFLVSFYNNEISEKSEIFDDQFSVERPDGSNFTLKIRSTKLEDSAMYFCASRSGLAFTDTQYFGPGTRLTVL.

V usage is TRBV24-1 and J usage is TRBJ2-1; D not certain. This CDR3 comprises 14 residues. CDR1 is KGHDR, CDR2 SFDVKD, per germline. Trimming took off 2 bases at V and 9 bases at J, with 13 bases between the two ends. The CDR3 here is CATSDSTVDPEQFF. In DNA, the CDR3 is TGTGCCACCAGTGATTCAACCGTGGACCCTGAGCAGTTCTTC.

J is TRBJ2-3 and V is TRBV5-1, with 12 bases lining up with TRBD2. Germline trimming cut 3 bases from V and 2 bases from J; bases unmatched to any gene: 4. The CDR3 runs to 16 residues. The germline V gene has CDR1 SGHRS and CDR2 YFSETQ. The CDR3 sequence: CASSWTSGDVTDTQYF. The CDR3 DNA follows: TGCGCCAGCAGCTGGACTAGCGGGGATGTCACAGATACGCAGTATTTT.

The V and J genes are TRBV5-1 and TRBJ2-1; D is possibly TRBD2 (6 bases). This CDR3 region has 15 residues. The V end was cut by 4 bases, the J end by 5 bases, with 16 bases between. CDR1 SGHRS and CDR2 YFSETQ come from the germline V gene. The CDR3 reads CASSDSSETNNEQFF. CDR3 nucleotides: TGCGCCAGCAGCGATTCTAGCGAGACGAACAATGAGCAGTTCTTC.

This chain joins TRBV7-2 and TRBJ1-5; D may be TRBD1 (6 bases). The CDR3 is made up of 14 amino acids. From germline, CDR1 is SGHTA and CDR2 FQGNSA. V lost 5 bases to trimming and J lost 7 bases, with 15 bases between them. In DNA form, the CDR3 reads TGTGCCAGCAGCGCGCAGGGGCTCAAGCAGCCCCAGCATTTT. It encodes CASSAQGLKQPQHF.

This CDR3 is CASSWFSGTSSYNEQFF. The CDR3 DNA follows: TGTGCCAGCAGCTGGTTTAGCGGGACGAGCTCCTACAATGAGCAGTTCTTC. The chain links TRBV7-6 to TRBJ2-1; 8 bases align to TRBD2. Per germline, CDR1 SGHVS and CDR2 FNYEAQ. The junction had 8 bases not matched to a gene; V was cut back by 4 bases and J by 0 bases. This CDR3 is 17 amino acids long.

V is TRBV25-1 and J is TRBJ2-1, with 9 bases that match TRBD1. V lost 9 bases to trimming and J lost 5 bases; unmatched junction nucleotides: 14. CDR3 length: 16 amino acids. Germline values: CDR1 MGHDK, CDR2 SYGVNS. The CDR3 DNA sequence: TGTGCCAGTAGCGACAGGGGGGCCCCCGGAAACAATGAGCAGTTCTTC. Its protein product is CASSDRGAPGNNEQFF.

This rearrangement joins TRBV6-6 to TRBJ1-2; D unresolved. CDR3 size: 15 residues. The V gene lost 2 bases and the J gene lost 5 bases, with 15 bases spanning the gap. The germline V gene has CDR1 MNHNY and CDR2 SVGAGI (reference sequence). CDR3 bases: TGTGCCAGCAGTTACGCAACAGACGGTTTTTATGGCTACACCTTC. Amino acids: CASSYATDGFYGYTF.

The V call is TRBV9, the J call TRBJ2-7; no clear D. The J call may be incorrect, as the DNA end agrees better with TRBJ2-5. Germline V CDR1 and CDR2: SGDLS, YYNGEE. This CDR3 has 13 residues. The CDR3 here is CASSVDIEETQYF. The CDR3, as DNA: TGTGCCAGCAGCGTAGATATAGAAGAGACCCAGTACTTC.

The chain recombines TRBV2 with TRBJ1-5; perhaps TRBD1 as D (6 bases). The germline CDR1 and CDR2 sequences are SNHLY and FYNNEI. Trimming took off 6 bases at V and 4 bases at J, with 13 bases between the two ends. The CDR3 is made up of 14 amino acids. DNA for the CDR3: TGTGCCAGCAGCCTACAGGGCCCTAATCAGCCCCAGCATTTT. Translated, it gives CASSLQGPNQPQHF. Based on the CDR3 plus reference TRBV2 and TRBJ1-5, the full variable domain is EPEVTQTPSHQVTQMGQEVILRCVPISNHLYFYWYRQILGQKVEFLVSFYNNEISEKSEIFDDQFSVERPDGSNFTLKIRSTKLEDSAMYFCASSLQGPNQPQHFGDGTRLSIL.

This clonotype was picked up a small number of times. The chain is built from TRBV20-1 and TRBJ1-5; weak D call: TRBD1 (6 bases). The ends were cut back, 0 bases at V and 2 bases at J, with 20 bases in the middle. This CDR3 has 18 residues. Germline lookup yields CDR1 DFQATT and CDR2 SNEGSKA (reference sequence). This CDR3 reads CSARDTRGQGYGNQPQHF. The DNA for the CDR3 is TGCAGTGCTAGAGATACTCGAGGCCAGGGGTATGGCAATCAGCCCCAGCATTTT.

J is TRBJ2-3 and V is TRBV7-2; D is uncertain. Trimming left V 2 bases short and J 0 bases short, with 15 bases between. The length of the CDR3 is 17 residues. The germline CDR1 and CDR2 sequences are SGHTA and FQGNSA. The CDR3 loop is CASSLTPRAPSTDTQYF. The CDR3 coding sequence is TGTGCCAGCAGCTTAACTCCCCGGGCTCCGAGCACAGATACGCAGTATTTT.

The CDR3 loop is CSARKAGGLAKNIQYF. The CDR3 DNA reads TGCAGTGCTAGAAAGGCGGGAGGTCTAGCCAAAAACATTCAGTACTTC. The chain is built from TRBV20-1 and TRBJ2-4; TRBD2 agrees at 8 bases. CDR1 and CDR2 from the germline V gene are DFQATT and SNEGSKA (reference sequence). The CDR3 runs 16 residues. J lost 0 bases, V lost 2 bases, and 6 bases had no gene match.

Only a few counts were recorded for this clonotype. This rearrangement joins TRBV20-1 to TRBJ2-5; maybe TRBD1 (5 bases). Germline CDR1 is DFQATT and CDR2 is SNEGSKA (reference sequence). V was cut by 6 bases and J by 2 bases, with 10 bases left in between. The CDR3 runs to 12 residues. This CDR3 is CSAARGQETQYF. The CDR3 nucleotides read TGCAGTGCGGCTAGGGGACAAGAGACCCAGTACTTC.

The sample holds a few counts of this clonotype. The chain's CDR3 is CASSKVHRLADTQYF. Here the CDR3 DNA reads TGTGCCAGCAGCAAAGTCCACAGGTTGGCAGATACGCAGTATTTT. The chain recombines TRBV21-1 with TRBJ2-3; the table's TRBD1 call for D was not verified on the DNA. TRBV21-1 is listed as a pseudogene. The length of the CDR3 is 15 residues.

This chain links TRBV6-1 with TRBJ2-3; D might be TRBD2 (6 bases). This CDR3 comprises 15 residues. Between the trimmed V and J ends, which lost 10 bases and 2 bases, there was a span of 19 bases. Germline V gives CDR1 MNHNS, CDR2 SASEGT. CDR3 bases: TGTGCCATAAGGGCGGGGCGGGTGAACACAGATACGCAGTATTTT. This sequence encodes CAIRAGRVNTDTQYF.

The genes are TRBV6-2 or TRBV6-3 and TRBJ2-3; 8 nucleotides match TRBD2. V shed 4 bases and J 2 bases; nucleotides not matched to a gene: 5. CDR3 length equals 15 residues. CDR1 and CDR2 from the germline V gene are MNHEY and SVGEGT. CDR3 sequence reads: CASSSTSGYTDTQYF. The DNA of the CDR3 is TGTGCCAGCAGTTCCACTAGCGGCTACACAGATACGCAGTATTTT.

The chain is built from TRBV11-2 and TRBJ2-1; weak D call: TRBD2 (7 bases). V was pared by 2 bases and J by 4 bases, with 15 bases between. The germline V gene encodes CDR1 SGHAT and CDR2 FQNNGV. CDR3 length: 16 amino acids. CDR3 region: CASSLRRGLRYNEQFF. The CDR3 coding sequence is TGTGCCAGCAGCTTACGGCGGGGGCTGCGTTACAATGAGCAGTTCTTC.

This clonotype showed up just a few times. The rearrangement links TRBV12-3 or TRBV12-4 to TRBJ2-7; D is unclear. The CDR3 runs to 13 residues. Trimming pared 3 bases from V and 8 bases from J, leaving 14 bases between. The CDR3 loop reads CASSLIPSAQQYF. The CDR3 nucleotides read TGTGCCAGCAGTTTGATCCCAAGCGCCCAGCAGTACTTC.